The present T cell receptor (beta chain) was sequenced within a study of radiotherapy plus CTLA-4 blockade in lung cancer. Clones were read by immunoSEQ multiplex PCR, and TCRdb kept only the in-frame ones, dropping some. This sample has 9,500 to 15,000 clones; under 90% occur once, and the top ten carry about 29%. Germline V gene data show CDR1 as SGHAT and CDR2 as FQNNGV. With 3 bases removed from V and 4 bases from J, the gap between germline ends came to 22 bases. The CDR3 consists of 17 residues. The specimen comprised peripheral blood, sampled from a patient treated with radiotherapy plus ipilimumab. The chain joins TRBV11-2 to TRBJ2-7; a weak D match, TRBD2 (6 bases). The receptor comes from a human donor with non-small cell lung cancer that progressed on radiotherapy plus ipilimumab. CDR3 nucleotides: TGTGCCAGCAGCTTGCCTCCGGTAGGGACTGAAGGTTACGAGCAGTACTTC. Amino acids: CASSLPPVGTEGYEQYF. Drawing the rest from reference TRBV11-2 and TRBJ2-7, the complete variable domain is EAGVAQSPRYKIIEKRQSVAFWCNPISGHATLYWYQQILGQGPKLLIQFQNNGVVDDSQLPKDRFSAERLKGVDSTLKIQPAKLEDSAVYLCASSLPPVGTEGYEQYFGPGTRLTVT.